This is a list of T cell receptor beta chains from one sample in a study of blood T cell repertoires in COVID-19. Only in-frame clones appear in the TCRdb table, and some are missing; sequencing was by immunoSEQ multiplex PCR. This sample has approximately 400,000 clones, with approximately 89% found just once. Input material: peripheral blood. All receptors come from a woman aged 50 to 65 with COVID-19, enrolled during active disease. The CDR3 runs from the conserved cysteine through the conserved F or W. Each record gives: J gene, D gene, clone size, V gene, CDR3 protein, CDR3 DNA. A D gene is named only where the DNA matches it firmly. Size is stated for part of the rows, as once, few or many counts, or as a class when the clone is expanded.

>TRBJ2-7|-|once|TRBV12-3/TRBV12-4
CASSPYRSYEQYF
TGTGCCAGCAGCCCCTACCGCTCCTACGAGCAGTACTTC
>TRBJ2-3|TRBD2|-|TRBV5-4
CASSLMTGGTDTQYF
TGTGCCAGCAGCTTGATGACGGGGGGGACAGATACGCAGTATTTT
>TRBJ1-2|-|-|TRBV28
CASSSYGYTF
TGTGCCAGCAGTAGCTACGGCTACACCTTC
>TRBJ2-3|TRBD2|-|TRBV5-1
CASSLGLAGGLRDTQYF
TGCGCCAGCAGCTTGGGACTAGCGGGGGGGCTCAGAGATACGCAGTATTTT
>TRBJ1-2|-|-|TRBV30
CAWTTPFRDSKDGYTF
TGTGCCTGGACCACCCCTTTCCGGGACTCTAAGGACGGCTACACCTTC
>TRBJ2-2|TRBD1|-|TRBV12-5
CASGSDRGGELFF
TGTGCTAGTGGTTCCGACAGGGGCGGGGAGCTGTTTTTT
>TRBJ1-3|TRBD1|-|TRBV30
CAWSVPGQGNTIYF
TGTGCCTGGAGTGTACCGGGACAGGGAAACACCATATATTTT
>TRBJ1-3|-|-|TRBV19
CASSMRTAGNTIYF
TGTGCCAGTAGTATGAGGACAGCTGGAAACACCATATATTTT
>TRBJ2-1|TRBD2|-|TRBV13
CASSPRGGREAEQFF
TGTGCCAGCAGCCCCCGGGGGGGGCGCGAGGCTGAGCAGTTCTTC
>TRBJ1-5|-|-|TRBV29-1
CSVEGGLGQPQHF
TGCAGCGTTGAAGGGGGGCTCGGTCAGCCCCAGCATTTT
>TRBJ2-2|TRBD2|-|TRBV6-6
CASSTRGGTGELFF
TGTGCCAGCAGTACCCGCGGGGGGACCGGGGAGCTGTTTTTT
>TRBJ2-3|TRBD1|-|TRBV2
CAGSPGQRADTQYF
TGTGCCGGATCTCCGGGACAGAGGGCAGATACGCAGTATTTT
>TRBJ1-5|TRBD1|-|TRBV2
CASSEWDRSMSQPQHF
TGTGCCAGCAGTGAATGGGACAGGTCTATGAGTCAGCCCCAGCATTTT
>TRBJ1-5|-|-|TRBV5-1
CASSLDSSLNQPQHF
TGCGCCAGCAGCTTAGACAGTTCCCTCAATCAGCCCCAGCATTTT
>TRBJ1-4|-|once|TRBV5-1
CASSLRQSTNEKLFF
TGCGCCAGCAGCTTAAGACAGTCAACTAATGAAAAACTGTTTTTT
>TRBJ2-5|TRBD2|-|TRBV24-1
CATSDSSGAYQETQYF
TGTGCCACCAGTGATTCTAGCGGGGCGTACCAAGAGACCCAGTACTTC
>TRBJ1-6|-|once|TRBV6-5
CASSRTEIGSPLHF
TGTGCCAGCAGCAGGACAGAGATAGGTTCACCCCTCCACTTT
>TRBJ1-5|-|-|TRBV7-3
CASSARRGSNQPQHF
TGTGCCAGCAGCGCCAGACGGGGGAGCAATCAGCCCCAGCATTTT
>TRBJ1-1|-|-|TRBV9
CASTEGDNTEAFF
TGTGCCAGCACGGAGGGCGATAACACTGAAGCTTTCTTT
>TRBJ1-3|-|-|TRBV19
CASSQRGGNTIYF
TGTGCCAGTAGTCAAAGAGGTGGAAACACCATATATTTT
>TRBJ1-2|-|-|TRBV28
CASSLGDIQGYGYTF
TGTGCCAGCAGTTTAGGAGACATTCAGGGTTATGGCTACACCTTC
>TRBJ1-2|-|-|TRBV6-5
CASSSPTASYYGYTF
TGTGCCAGCAGTTCTCCGACAGCGTCATACTATGGCTACACCTTC
>TRBJ2-2|TRBD2|-|TRBV6-1
CASSDPSGGTTGELFF
TGTGCCAGCAGTGATCCGAGCGGGGGAACAACCGGGGAGCTGTTTTTT
>TRBJ2-1|-|-|TRBV3-1/TRBV3-2
CASSQPYSNEQFF
TGTGCCAGCAGCCAACCCTACTCCAATGAGCAGTTCTTC
>TRBJ2-2|TRBD1|-|TRBV5-1
CASSLGQGDTGELFF
TGCGCCAGCAGCTTAGGACAGGGAGACACCGGGGAGCTGTTTTTT
>TRBJ2-2|-|-|TRBV19
CASRPKQGTGELFF
TGTGCCAGTAGACCTAAACAGGGCACCGGGGAGCTGTTTTTT